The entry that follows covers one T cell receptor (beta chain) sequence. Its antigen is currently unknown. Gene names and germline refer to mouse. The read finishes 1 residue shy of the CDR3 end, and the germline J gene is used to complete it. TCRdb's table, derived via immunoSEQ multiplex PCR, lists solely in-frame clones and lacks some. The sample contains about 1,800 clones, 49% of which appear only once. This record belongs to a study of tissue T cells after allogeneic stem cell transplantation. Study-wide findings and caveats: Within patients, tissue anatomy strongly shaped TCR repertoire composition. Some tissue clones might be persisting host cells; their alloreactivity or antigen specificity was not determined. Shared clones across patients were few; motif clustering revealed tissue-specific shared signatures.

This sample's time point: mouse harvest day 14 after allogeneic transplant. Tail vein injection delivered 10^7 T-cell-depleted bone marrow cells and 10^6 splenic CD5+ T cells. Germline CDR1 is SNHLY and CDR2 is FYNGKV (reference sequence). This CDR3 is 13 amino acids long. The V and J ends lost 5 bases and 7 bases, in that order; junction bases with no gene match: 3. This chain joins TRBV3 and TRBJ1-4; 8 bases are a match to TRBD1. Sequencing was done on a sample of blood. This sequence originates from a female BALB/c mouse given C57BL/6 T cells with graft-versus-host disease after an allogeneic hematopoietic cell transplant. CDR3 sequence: CASSLGQGERLFF. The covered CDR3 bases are TGTGCCAGCAGCCTCGGACAGGGCGAAAGATTATTT.